This TCR beta chain originates from a study of Ad26.COV2.S vaccination and SARS-CoV-2 variants. Treatment denoted: 15 to 20 received Ad26.COV2.S at low or high dose, single or two shots; about five received placebo; per-sample allocation not given. It was on day 63 after the first vaccine or placebo injection that samples were taken. Libraries were prepared by immunoSEQ multiplex PCR; TCRdb keeps only in-frame clonotypes and omits some of them. This table has about 480,000 clones, roughly 87% appearing once. The V gene's germline CDR1 is MDHEN and CDR2 SYDVKM. The V gene end was trimmed by 6 bases and the J gene end by 15 bases; junction bases not matched to a gene: 10. The CDR3 has 12 residues.

This TCR came from a person between 18 and 59 years old who received the Ad26.COV2.S COVID-19 vaccine or a placebo. This rearrangement joins TRBV28 to TRBJ2-1; 8 positions match TRBD2. Sequencing was performed on peripheral blood, taken in a trial of Ad26.COV2.S vaccine versus placebo. The chain's CDR3 is CASRGQAGALFF. Here the CDR3 DNA reads TGTGCCAGCAGGGGCCAAGCGGGAGCCCTGTTCTTC. Combining the CDR3 with reference TRBV28 and TRBJ2-1 gives the whole variable domain DVKVTQSSRYLVKRTGEKVFLECVQDMDHENMFWYRQDPGLGLRLIYFSYDVKMKEKGDIPEGYSVSREKKERFSLILESASTNQTSMYLCASRGQAGALFFGPGTRLTVL.